This TCR beta chain appears in the sequencing data of a study of blood T cell repertoires in COVID-19. Study-level information: The study drew acute and convalescent COVID-19 samples from the United States, Italy and Spain. In each case, the material was cDNA or gDNA derived from T cells, B-cell-depleted T cells, or PBMCs.

In the authors' methods: For nucleated cells, counts were estimated from reference gene primer amplification. Method: immunoSEQ multiplex PCR; TCRdb's copy keeps in-frame clones and lacks some. That table supplies the V and J calls and clone size; D and trimming were determined from the DNA. The sample lists 120,000 or so clones; approximately 87% were seen once. Germline values: CDR1 MNHEY, CDR2 SVGAGI. The V gene lost 7 bases and the J gene lost 4 bases, with 13 bases spanning the gap. This CDR3 is 13 amino acids long. This sequence joins TRBV6-5 and TRBJ1-2, with TRBD1 as a possible D gene (5 bases). The source of this sequence is a woman between 50 and 59 years old with acute or convalescent COVID-19. The sequencing sample was made of peripheral blood. CDR3 in amino acids: CASNRGGGYGYTF. The DNA for the CDR3 is TGTGCCAGCAACCGGGGGGGAGGCTATGGCTACACCTTC.